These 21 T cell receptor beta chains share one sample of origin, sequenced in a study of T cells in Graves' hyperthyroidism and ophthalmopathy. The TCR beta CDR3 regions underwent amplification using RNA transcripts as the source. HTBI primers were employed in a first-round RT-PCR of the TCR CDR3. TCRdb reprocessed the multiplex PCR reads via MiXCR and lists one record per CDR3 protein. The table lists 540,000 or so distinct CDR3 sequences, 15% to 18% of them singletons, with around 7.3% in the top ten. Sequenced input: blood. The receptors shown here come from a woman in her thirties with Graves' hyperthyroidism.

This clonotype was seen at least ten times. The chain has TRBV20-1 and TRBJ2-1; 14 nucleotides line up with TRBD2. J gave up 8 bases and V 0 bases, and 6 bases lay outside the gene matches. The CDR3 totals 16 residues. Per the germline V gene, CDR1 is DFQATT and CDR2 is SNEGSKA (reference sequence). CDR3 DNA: TGCAGTGCTAGAGATTCTGGGACTAGCGGGAGCTATGAGCAGTTCTTC. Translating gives CSARDSGTSGSYEQFF.

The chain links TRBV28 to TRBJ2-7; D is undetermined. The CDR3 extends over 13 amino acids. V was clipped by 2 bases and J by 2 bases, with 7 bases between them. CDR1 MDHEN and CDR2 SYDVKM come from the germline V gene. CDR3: CASSLRATYEQYF. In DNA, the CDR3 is TGTGCCAGCAGTTTACGGGCGACCTACGAGCAGTACTTC.

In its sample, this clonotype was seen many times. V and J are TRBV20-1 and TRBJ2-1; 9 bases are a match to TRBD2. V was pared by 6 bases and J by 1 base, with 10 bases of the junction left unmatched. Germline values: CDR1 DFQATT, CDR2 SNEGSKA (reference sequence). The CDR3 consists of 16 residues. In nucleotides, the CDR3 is TGCAGTGCCATTACCGGTAGCGGGAGTTCCTACAATGAGCAGTTCTTC. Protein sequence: CSAITGSGSSYNEQFF.

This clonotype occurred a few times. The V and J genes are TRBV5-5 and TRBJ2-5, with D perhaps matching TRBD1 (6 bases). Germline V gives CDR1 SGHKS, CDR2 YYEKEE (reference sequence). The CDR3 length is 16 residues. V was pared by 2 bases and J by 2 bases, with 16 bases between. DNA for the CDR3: TGTGCCAGCAGCTTCATTTCGGTCGACAGGCAAGAGACCCAGTACTTC. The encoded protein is CASSFISVDRQETQYF.

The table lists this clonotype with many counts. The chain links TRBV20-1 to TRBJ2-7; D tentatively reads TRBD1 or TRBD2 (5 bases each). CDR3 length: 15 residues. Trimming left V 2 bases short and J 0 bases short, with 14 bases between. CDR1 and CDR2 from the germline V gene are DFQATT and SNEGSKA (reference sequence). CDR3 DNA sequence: TGCAGTGCTAGACCCCGGGACCAAAGCTCCTACGAGCAGTACTTC. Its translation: CSARPRDQSSYEQYF.

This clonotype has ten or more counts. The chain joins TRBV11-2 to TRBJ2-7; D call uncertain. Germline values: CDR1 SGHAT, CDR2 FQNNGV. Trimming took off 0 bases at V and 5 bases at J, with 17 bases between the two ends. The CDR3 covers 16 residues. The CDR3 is CASSLDLAPLTHEQYF. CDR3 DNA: TGTGCCAGCAGCTTAGATTTGGCCCCTCTGACCCACGAGCAGTACTTC. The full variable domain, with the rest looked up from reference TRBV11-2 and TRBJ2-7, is EAGVAQSPRYKIIEKRQSVAFWCNPISGHATLYWYQQILGQGPKLLIQFQNNGVVDDSQLPKDRFSAERLKGVDSTLKIQPAKLEDSAVYLCASSLDLAPLTHEQYFGPGTRLTVT.

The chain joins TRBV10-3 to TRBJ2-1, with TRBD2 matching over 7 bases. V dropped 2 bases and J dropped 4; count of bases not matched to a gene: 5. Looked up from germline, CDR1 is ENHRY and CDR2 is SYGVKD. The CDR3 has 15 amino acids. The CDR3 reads CAISEQSGNYNEQFF. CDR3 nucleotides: TGTGCCATCAGTGAGCAGAGCGGGAATTACAATGAGCAGTTCTTC.

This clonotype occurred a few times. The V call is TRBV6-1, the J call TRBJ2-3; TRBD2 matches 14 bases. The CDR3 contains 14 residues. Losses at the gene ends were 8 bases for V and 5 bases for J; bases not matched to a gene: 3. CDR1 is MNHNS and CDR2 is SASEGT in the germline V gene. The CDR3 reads CASRTSGRRDTQYF. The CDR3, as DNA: TGTGCCAGCCGGACTAGCGGGAGGCGAGATACGCAGTATTTT.

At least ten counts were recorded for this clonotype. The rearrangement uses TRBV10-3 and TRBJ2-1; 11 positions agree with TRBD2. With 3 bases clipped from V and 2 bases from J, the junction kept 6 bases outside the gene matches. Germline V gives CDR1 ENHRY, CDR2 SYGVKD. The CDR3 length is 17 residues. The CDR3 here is CAISEPTSGKTYNEQFF. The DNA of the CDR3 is TGTGCCATCAGTGAACCGACTAGCGGGAAAACCTACAATGAGCAGTTCTTC.

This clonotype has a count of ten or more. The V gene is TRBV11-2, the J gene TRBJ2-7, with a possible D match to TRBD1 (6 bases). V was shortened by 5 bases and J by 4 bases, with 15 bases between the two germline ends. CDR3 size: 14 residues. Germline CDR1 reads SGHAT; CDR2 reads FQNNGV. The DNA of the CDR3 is TGTGCCAGCAGCCTTGGACAGAGTGGGTACGAGCAGTACTTC. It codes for CASSLGQSGYEQYF.

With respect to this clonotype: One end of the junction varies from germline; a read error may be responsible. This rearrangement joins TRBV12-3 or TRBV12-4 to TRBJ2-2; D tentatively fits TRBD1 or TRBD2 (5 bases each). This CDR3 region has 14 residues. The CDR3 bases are TGCGCCAGCAGTTCGGGGCCGGTTTGGGCGGAGCTGTTTTTT. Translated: CASSSGPVWAELFF.

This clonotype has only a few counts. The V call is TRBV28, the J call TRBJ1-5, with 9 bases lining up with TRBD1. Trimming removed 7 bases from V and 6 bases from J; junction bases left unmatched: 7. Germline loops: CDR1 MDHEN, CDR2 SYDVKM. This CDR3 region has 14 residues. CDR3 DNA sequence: TGTGCCAGCACCACGGGACAGGGAAGTCAGCCCCAGCATTTT. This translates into CASTTGQGSQPQHF.

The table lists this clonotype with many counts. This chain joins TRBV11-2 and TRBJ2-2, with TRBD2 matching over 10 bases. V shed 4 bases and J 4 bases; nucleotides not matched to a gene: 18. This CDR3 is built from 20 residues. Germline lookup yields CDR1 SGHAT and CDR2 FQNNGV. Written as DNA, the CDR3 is TGTGCCAGCAGCTCGAGGGGGAACCTAGCGGGAGTGGGAAGCACCGGGGAGCTGTTTTTT. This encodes CASSSRGNLAGVGSTGELFF.

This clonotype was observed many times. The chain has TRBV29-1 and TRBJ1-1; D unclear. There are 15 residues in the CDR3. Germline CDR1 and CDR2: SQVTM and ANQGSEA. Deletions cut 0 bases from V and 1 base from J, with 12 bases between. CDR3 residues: CSVEDRWAGNTEAFF. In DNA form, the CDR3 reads TGCAGCGTTGAAGATCGGTGGGCCGGGAACACTGAAGCTTTCTTT. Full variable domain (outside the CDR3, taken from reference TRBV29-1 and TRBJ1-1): SAVISQKPSRDICQRGTSLTIQCQVDSQVTMMFWYRQQPGQSLTLIATANQGSEATYESGFVIDKFPISRPNLTFSTLTVSNMSPEDSSIYLCSVEDRWAGNTEAFFGQGTRLTVV.

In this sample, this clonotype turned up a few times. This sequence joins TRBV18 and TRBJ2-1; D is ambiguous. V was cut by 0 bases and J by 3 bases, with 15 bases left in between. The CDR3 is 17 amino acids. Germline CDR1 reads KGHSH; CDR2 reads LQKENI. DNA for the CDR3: TGTGCCAGCTCACCACCACCGTCCGGGCCTCTCTACAATGAGCAGTTCTTC. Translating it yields CASSPPPSGPLYNEQFF. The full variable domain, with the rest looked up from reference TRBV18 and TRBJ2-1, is NAGVMQNPRHLVRRRGQEARLRCSPMKGHSHVYWYRQLPEEGLKFMVYLQKENIIDESGMPKERFSAEFPKEGPSILRIQQVVRGDSAAYFCASSPPPSGPLYNEQFFGPGTRLTVL.

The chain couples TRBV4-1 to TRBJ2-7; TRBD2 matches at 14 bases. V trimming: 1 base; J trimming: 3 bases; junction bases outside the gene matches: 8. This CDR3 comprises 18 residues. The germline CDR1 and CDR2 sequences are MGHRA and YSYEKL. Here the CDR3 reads CASSQGPRLAGGSYEQYF. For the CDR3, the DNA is TGCGCCAGCAGCCAAGGTCCCAGACTAGCGGGAGGGAGCTACGAGCAGTACTTC.

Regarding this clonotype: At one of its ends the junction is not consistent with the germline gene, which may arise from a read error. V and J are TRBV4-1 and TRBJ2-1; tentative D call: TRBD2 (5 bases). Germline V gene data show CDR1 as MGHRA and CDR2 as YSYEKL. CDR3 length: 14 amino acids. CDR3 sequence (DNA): TGTGCCAGCAGCCAAAGTAGCGCCTACAATGAGCAGTTCTTC. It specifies CASSQSSAYNEQFF.

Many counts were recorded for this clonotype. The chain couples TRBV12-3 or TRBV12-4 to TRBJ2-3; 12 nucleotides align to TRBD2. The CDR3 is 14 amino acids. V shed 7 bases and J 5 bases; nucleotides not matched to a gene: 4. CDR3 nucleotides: TGTGCCAGCACTCCGGGACTAGCGGGAGATACGCAGTATTTT. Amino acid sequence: CASTPGLAGDTQYF.

The CDR3 DNA follows: TGTGCCAGCAGCGCGAGGGGATCTGGAAACACCATATATTTT. As protein: CASSARGSGNTIYF. The chain couples TRBV5-5 to TRBJ1-3; TRBD1 is a possible D gene (5 bases). CDR1 and CDR2 (germline): SGHKS, YYEKEE (reference sequence). The CDR3 has 14 residues. V lost 4 bases and J 1 base, leaving 9 bases between the germline ends.

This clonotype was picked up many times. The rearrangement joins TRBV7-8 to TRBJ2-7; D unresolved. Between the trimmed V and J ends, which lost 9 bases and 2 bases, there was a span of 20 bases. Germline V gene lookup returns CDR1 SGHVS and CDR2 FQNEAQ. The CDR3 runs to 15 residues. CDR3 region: CASNPLGGVTYEQYF. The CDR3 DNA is TGTGCCAGTAACCCCCTGGGTGGGGTCACCTACGAGCAGTACTTC.

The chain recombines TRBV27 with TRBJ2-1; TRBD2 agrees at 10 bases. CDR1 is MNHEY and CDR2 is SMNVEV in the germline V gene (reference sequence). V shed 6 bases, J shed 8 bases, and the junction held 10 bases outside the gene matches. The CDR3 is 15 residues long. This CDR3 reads CASRGGASGRDEQFF. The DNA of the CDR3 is TGTGCCAGCAGGGGGGGGGCTAGCGGGAGAGATGAGCAGTTCTTC.